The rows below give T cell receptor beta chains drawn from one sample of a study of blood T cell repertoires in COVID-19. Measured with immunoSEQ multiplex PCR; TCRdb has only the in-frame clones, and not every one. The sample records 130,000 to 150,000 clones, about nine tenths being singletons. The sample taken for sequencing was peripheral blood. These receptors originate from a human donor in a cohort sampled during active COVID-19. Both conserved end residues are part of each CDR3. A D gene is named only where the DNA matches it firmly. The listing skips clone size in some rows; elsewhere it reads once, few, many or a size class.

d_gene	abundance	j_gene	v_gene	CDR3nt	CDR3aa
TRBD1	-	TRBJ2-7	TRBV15	TGTGCCACCAGCAGGACAGGGAACTACGAGCAGTACTTC	CATSRTGNYEQYF
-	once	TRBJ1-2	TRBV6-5	TGTGCCAGCAGTTGGGGGGGGGCCTATGGCTACACCTTC	CASSWGGAYGYTF
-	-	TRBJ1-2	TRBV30	TGTGCCTGGAGTGTAGTATATGGGAGTCCCTATGGCTACACCTTC	CAWSVVYGSPYGYTF
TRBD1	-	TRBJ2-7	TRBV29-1	TGCAGCGTCGGACAGGGGGCCTACGAGCAGTACTTC	CSVGQGAYEQYF
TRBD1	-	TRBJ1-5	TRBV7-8	TGTGCCAGCAGCAAGGACAGGGGAACGACGAATCAGCCCCAGCATTTT	CASSKDRGTTNQPQHF
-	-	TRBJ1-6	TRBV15	TGTGCCACCAGCAAAGGAAGGACAGACTCTAATTCACCCCTCCACTTT	CATSKGRTDSNSPLHF
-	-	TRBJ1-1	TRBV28	TGTGCCAGCAGTTTTGGTACTATGGACAGTCTGAACACTGAAGCTTTCTTT	CASSFGTMDSLNTEAFF
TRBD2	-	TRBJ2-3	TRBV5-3	TGTGCCAGAAGGGACTACGGGACTAGCGGGGGAACAGATACGCAGTATTTT	CARRDYGTSGGTDTQYF
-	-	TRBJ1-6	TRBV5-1	TGCGCCAGCAGCCCCAGGACCGGGGATTCACCCCTCCACTTT	CASSPRTGDSPLHF
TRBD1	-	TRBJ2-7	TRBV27	TGTGCCAGCACCCAGGGGGCAAATCACGCCGAGCAGTACTTC	CASTQGANHAEQYF
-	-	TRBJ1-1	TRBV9	TGTGCCAGCAGCGTAGTGAGGGGGGGCACTGAAGCTTTCTTT	CASSVVRGGTEAFF
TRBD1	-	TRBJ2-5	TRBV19	TGTGCCAGTAGTCCCAGAAGACAGGGGGCAGAGACCCAGTACTTC	CASSPRRQGAETQYF
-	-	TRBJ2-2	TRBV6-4	TGTGCCAGCAGTGACTCGAGTCTGAGCACCGGGGAGCTGTTTTTT	CASSDSSLSTGELFF
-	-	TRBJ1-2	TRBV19	TGTGCAAGTACAGCACAGGGAGACTATGGCTACACCTTC	CASTAQGDYGYTF
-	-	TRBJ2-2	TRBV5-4	TGTGCCAGCAGCCAGGACAATTCGAACACCGGGGAGCTGTTTTTT	CASSQDNSNTGELFF
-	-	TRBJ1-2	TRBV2	TGTGCCACCTCCCGGGGAGCTAACTATGGCTACACCTTC	CATSRGANYGYTF
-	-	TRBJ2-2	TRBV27	TGTGCCAGCAGTCCCTCGTCTACCGGGGAGCTGTTTTTT	CASSPSSTGELFF
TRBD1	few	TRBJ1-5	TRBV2	TGTGCCAGCAGTCCCTTTACAGGGGTTAGCAATCAGCCCCAGCATTTT	CASSPFTGVSNQPQHF
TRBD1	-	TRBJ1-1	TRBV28	TGTGCCAGCAGGGGACAGGTTATGAACACTGAAGCTTTCTTT	CASRGQVMNTEAFF
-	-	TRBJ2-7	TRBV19	TGTGCCAGTAGTACGCAGGGGCATCGGCTTGACGAGCAGTACTTC	CASSTQGHRLDEQYF
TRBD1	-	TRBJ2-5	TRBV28	TGTGCCAGCAGCCGGACAGGGAATAGAGAGACCCAGTACTTC	CASSRTGNRETQYF
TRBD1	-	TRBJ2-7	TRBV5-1	TGCGCCAGCAGCTTGGACAGGGGAAGTAACGAGCAGTACTTC	CASSLDRGSNEQYF
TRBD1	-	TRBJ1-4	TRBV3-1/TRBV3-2	TGTGCCAGCAGCGACAGGGTTAATGAAAAACTGTTTTTT	CASSDRVNEKLFF
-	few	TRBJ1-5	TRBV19	TGTGCCAGTAGTATAGATGGGGCAGCGAGCAATCAGCCCCAGCATTTT	CASSIDGAASNQPQHF
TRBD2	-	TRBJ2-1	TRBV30	TGTGCCTGGAGGGATATGACTAGCGGGATTTACAATGAGCAGTTCTTC	CAWRDMTSGIYNEQFF
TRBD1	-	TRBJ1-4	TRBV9	TGTGCCAGCAGCCCGAAATCAGGGGGCGGTTATGAAAAACTGTTTTTT	CASSPKSGGGYEKLFF
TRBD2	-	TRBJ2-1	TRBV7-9	TGTGCCAGCAGCTTCCCTCTGCTAGCGGGTGGGCAGTTCTTC	CASSFPLLAGGQFF
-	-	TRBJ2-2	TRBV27	TGTGCCAGCGCCCCTGGAGTGAATTTGAGAAACACCGGGGAGCTGTTTTTT	CASAPGVNLRNTGELFF
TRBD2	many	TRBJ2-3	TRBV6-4	TGTGCCAGCAGTGCGGGGGGGCGAGTCACAGATACGCAGTATTTT	CASSAGGRVTDTQYF
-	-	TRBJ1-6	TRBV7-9	TGTGCCAGCAGCTTAATGGGGCAGGAGAATTCACCCCTCCACTTT	CASSLMGQENSPLHF
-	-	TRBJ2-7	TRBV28	TGTGCCAGCAGCCGAAACCCGCGAGGCTACGAGCAGTACTTC	CASSRNPRGYEQYF
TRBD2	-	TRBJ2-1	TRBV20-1	TGCAGTGCTAGTACGATAGCGGGGGGGCCGAGGAATGAGCAGTTCTTC	CSASTIAGGPRNEQFF
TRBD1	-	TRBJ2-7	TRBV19	TGTGCCAGTAGTAGGAGGACAGGGGAGTCCGAGCAGTACTTC	CASSRRTGESEQYF
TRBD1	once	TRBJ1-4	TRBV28	TGTGCCAGCAGTTTCGTGTCCGGACAGGGAAAACTGTTTTTT	CASSFVSGQGKLFF
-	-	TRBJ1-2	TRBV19	TGTGCCAGTAGTTCCTGGGCAGCGGAAAACTATGGCTACACCTTC	CASSSWAAENYGYTF
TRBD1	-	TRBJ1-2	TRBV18	TGTGCCAGCTCACTTTCCGGGACAGGGGCGGGATATGGCTACACCTTC	CASSLSGTGAGYGYTF
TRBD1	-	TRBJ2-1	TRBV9	TGTGCCAGCAGCCCCAGAGAGGGGGCAAGAAATGAGCAGTTCTTC	CASSPREGARNEQFF
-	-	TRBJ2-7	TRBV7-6	TGTGCCAGCAGCTTAGTCGCGGGTAACGAGCAGTACTTC	CASSLVAGNEQYF
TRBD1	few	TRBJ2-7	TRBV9	TGTGCCAGCAGCGGGGACAGGGGGCCCCCCTACGAGCAGTACTTC	CASSGDRGPPYEQYF